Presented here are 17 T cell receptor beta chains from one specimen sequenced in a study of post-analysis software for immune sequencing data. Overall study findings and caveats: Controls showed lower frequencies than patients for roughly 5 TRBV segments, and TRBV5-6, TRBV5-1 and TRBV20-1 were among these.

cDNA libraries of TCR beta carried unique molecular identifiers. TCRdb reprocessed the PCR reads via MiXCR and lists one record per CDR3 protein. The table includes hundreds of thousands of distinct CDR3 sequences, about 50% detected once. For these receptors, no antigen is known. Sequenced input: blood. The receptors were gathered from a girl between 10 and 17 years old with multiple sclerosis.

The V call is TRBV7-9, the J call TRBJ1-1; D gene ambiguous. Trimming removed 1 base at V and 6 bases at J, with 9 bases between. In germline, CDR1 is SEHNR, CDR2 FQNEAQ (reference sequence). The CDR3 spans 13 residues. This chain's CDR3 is CASSLVSGAEAFF. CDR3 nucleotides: TGTGCCAGCAGCTTAGTATCCGGCGCTGAAGCTTTCTTT. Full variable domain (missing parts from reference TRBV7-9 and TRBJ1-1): DTGVSQNPRHKITKRGQNVTFRCDPISEHNRLYWYRQTLGQGPEFLTYFQNEAQLEKSRLLSDRFSAERPKGSFSTLEIQRTEQGDSAMYLCASSLVSGAEAFFGQGTRLTVV.

The CDR3 DNA follows: TGTGCCAGCAGCTTAGGCCTAGAGCGAGTAGATACGCAGTATTTT. It encodes CASSLGLERVDTQYF. This chain connects TRBV7-8 to TRBJ2-3; D is uncertain. The germline gives CDR1 SGHVS, CDR2 FQNEAQ. This CDR3 is built from 15 residues. V was trimmed by 1 base and J by 5 bases, leaving 13 bases between them.

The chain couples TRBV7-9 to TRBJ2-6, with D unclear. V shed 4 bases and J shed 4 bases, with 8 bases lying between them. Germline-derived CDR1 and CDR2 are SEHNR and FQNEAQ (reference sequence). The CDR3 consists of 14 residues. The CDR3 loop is CASSSLDGANVLTF. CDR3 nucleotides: TGTGCCAGCAGCTCCCTGGACGGGGCCAACGTCCTGACTTTC.

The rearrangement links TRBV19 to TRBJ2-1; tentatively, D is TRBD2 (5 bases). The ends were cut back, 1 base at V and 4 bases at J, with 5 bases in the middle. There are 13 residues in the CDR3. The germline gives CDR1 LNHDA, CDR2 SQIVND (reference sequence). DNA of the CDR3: TGTGCCAGTAGTATAGGACTATACAATGAGCAGTTCTTC. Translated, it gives CASSIGLYNEQFF.

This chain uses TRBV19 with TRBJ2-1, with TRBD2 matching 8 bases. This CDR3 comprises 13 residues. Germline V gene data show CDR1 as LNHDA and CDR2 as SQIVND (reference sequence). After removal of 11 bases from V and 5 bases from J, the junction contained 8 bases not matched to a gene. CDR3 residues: CAASGSFDNEQFF. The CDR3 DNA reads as TGTGCCGCGAGCGGGAGCTTCGACAATGAGCAGTTCTTC.

CDR3 in DNA: TGTGCCAGCCTTCGGGGACGGAGCACAGATACGCAGTATTTT. This translates into CASLRGRSTDTQYF. V gene TRBV7-9 combines with J gene TRBJ2-3; D could derive from TRBD1 or TRBD2 (5 bases each). Between the trimmed V and J ends, which lost 8 bases and 0 bases, there was a span of 12 bases. Germline CDR1 reads SEHNR; CDR2 reads FQNEAQ (reference sequence). This CDR3 contains 14 residues.

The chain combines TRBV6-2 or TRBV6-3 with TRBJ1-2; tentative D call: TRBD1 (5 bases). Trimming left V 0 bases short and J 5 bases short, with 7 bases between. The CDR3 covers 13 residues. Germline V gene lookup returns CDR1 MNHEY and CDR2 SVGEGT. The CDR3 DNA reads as TGTGCCAGCAGTTACTCAGGGGTTTATGGCTACACCTTC. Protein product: CASSYSGVYGYTF.

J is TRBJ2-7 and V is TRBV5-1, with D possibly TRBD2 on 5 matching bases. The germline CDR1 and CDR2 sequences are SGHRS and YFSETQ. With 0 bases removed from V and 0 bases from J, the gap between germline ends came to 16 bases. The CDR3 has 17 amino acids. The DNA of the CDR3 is TGCGCCAGCAGCTTGGAAGGGAGAACCGGGGTCTCCTACGAGCAGTACTTC. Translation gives CASSLEGRTGVSYEQYF.

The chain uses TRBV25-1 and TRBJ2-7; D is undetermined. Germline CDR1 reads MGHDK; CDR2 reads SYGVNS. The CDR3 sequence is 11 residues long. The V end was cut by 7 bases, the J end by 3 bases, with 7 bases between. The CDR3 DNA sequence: TGTGCCAGCATCGGCGTCTACGAGCAGTACTTC. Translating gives CASIGVYEQYF.

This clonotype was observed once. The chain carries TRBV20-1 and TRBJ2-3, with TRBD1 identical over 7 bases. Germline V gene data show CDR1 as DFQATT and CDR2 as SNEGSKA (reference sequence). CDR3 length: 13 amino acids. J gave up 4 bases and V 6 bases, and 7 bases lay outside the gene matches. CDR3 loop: CSASTGLADTQYF. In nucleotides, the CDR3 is TGCAGTGCCTCGACAGGGTTGGCAGATACGCAGTATTTT.

The CDR3, as DNA: TGTGCCACCAGTGATCGATCAGGAGGGAGACACTATGAGCAGTTCTTC. Its protein product is CATSDRSGGRHYEQFF. The genes are TRBV24-1 and TRBJ2-1, with D maybe TRBD2 (6 bases). The V end was cut by 3 bases, the J end by 8 bases, with 19 bases between. The CDR3 runs 16 residues. Germline assignment: CDR1 KGHDR and CDR2 SFDVKD.

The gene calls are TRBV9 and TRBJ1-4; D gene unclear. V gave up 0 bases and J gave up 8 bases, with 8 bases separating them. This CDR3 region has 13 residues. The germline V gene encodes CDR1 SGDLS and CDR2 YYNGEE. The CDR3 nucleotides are TGTGCCAGCAGCGTAGCTCTTACGGAAAAACTGTTTTTT. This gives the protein CASSVALTEKLFF.

DNA for the CDR3: TGCAGCTGCCGTATCGGGGATGAGACCCAGTACTTC. This sequence encodes CSCRIGDETQYF. This chain connects TRBV29-1 to TRBJ2-5; possible D gene TRBD2, 5 bases. Trimming cost V 8 bases and J 5 bases, with 15 bases left between them. The germline V gene encodes CDR1 SQVTM and CDR2 ANQGSEA. The CDR3 spans 12 residues.

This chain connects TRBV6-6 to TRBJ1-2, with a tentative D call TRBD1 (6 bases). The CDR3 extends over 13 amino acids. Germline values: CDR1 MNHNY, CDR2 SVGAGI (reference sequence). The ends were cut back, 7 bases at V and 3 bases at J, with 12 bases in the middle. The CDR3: CASTQRGYYGYTF. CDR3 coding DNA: TGTGCCAGCACTCAGAGGGGGTACTATGGCTACACCTTC.

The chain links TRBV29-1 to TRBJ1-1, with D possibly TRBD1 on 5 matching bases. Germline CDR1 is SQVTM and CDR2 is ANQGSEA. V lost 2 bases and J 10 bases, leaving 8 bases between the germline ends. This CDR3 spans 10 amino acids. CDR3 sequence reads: CSVERGGAFF. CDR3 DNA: TGCAGCGTTGAACGGGGGGGAGCTTTCTTT.

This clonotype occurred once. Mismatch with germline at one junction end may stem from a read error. The DNA for the CDR3 is TGTGCCAGCAGTCCCCTGGAGGGACACAACTATGGCTACGCCTTC. Its translation is CASSPLEGHNYGYAF. The V gene is TRBV12-3 or TRBV12-4, the J gene TRBJ1-2; possibly TRBD1 for D (6 bases). CDR3 length equals 15 residues.

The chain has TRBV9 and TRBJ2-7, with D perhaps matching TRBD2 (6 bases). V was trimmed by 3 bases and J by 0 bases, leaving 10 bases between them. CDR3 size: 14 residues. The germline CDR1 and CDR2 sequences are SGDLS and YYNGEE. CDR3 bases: TGTGCCAGCAGCGGGGACTGGGCCTCCTACGAGCAGTACTTC. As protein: CASSGDWASYEQYF.